The 4 T cell receptor beta chains listed next were all sequenced from one sample in a study of shared T cell receptors in the human thymus. Clones were sequenced by immunoSEQ multiplex PCR, and TCRdb holds only the in-frame ones, with some missing. The sample consists of about 660,000 clones, about 90% of them appearing once. The sample was also reused in another study, on human thymus T cells.

The specimen sequenced was thymocytes. The receptors derive from a boy in the first two years of life with a congenital heart defect.

J is TRBJ2-7 and V is TRBV28, with D perhaps TRBD1 (6 bases). Trimming removed 6 bases at V and 0 bases at J, with 18 bases between. The CDR3 runs 16 residues. Germline-derived CDR1 and CDR2 are MDHEN and SYDVKM. As DNA, the CDR3 is TGTGCCAGCAGCCTTCTAAGGGACAAGTTCTCCTACGAGCAGTACTTC. Translated: CASSLLRDKFSYEQYF.

The chain has TRBV4-1 and TRBJ1-1; TRBD1 agrees at 7 bases. CDR3 size: 15 residues. Germline loops: CDR1 MGHRA, CDR2 YSYEKL. The junction had 10 bases not matched to a gene; V was cut back by 4 bases and J by 5 bases. The CDR3 nucleotides read TGCGCCAGCAGCCTACCCCGTTCAGGGGGAACTGAAGCTTTCTTT. It specifies CASSLPRSGGTEAFF.

The chain employs TRBV6-1 and TRBJ1-4, with TRBD1 matching over 9 bases. The CDR3 is made up of 15 amino acids. With V trimmed by 3 bases and J by 7 bases, 6 bases remained unmatched. Germline-derived CDR1 and CDR2 are MNHNS and SASEGT. The CDR3 loop is CASSDETGGFEKLFF. The CDR3 nucleotides read TGTGCCAGCAGTGATGAGACAGGGGGTTTTGAAAAACTGTTTTTT.

With regard to this clone: At one boundary the junction diverges from the germline segment, which might be a read error. The chain uses TRBV7-7 and TRBJ2-3; D unclear. Per germline, CDR1 SSHAT and CDR2 FNYEAQ (reference sequence). The CDR3 totals 15 residues. For the CDR3, the DNA is TGTGCTAGCAGCGAGCGCCGACTTCGCACAGATACGCAGTATTTT. It encodes CASSERRLRTDTQYF.